This T cell receptor (beta chain) comes out of a study of blood T cells in healthy people across ages. The authors ran a second PCR of about 6 to 11 cycles using a sample-barcoded 5' primer and a J-beta primer mix. One entry per CDR3 protein results from TCRdb running MiXCR on the 5' RACE reads. The sample contains about 1.7 million distinct CDR3 sequences, 28% of which appear only once. The V end was cut by 8 bases, the J end by 7 bases, with 12 bases between. Germline CDR1 is MNHNS and CDR2 is SASEGT. CDR3 length equals 13 residues. Sequenced: blood. This rearrangement joins TRBV6-1 to TRBJ1-6; unclear D gene. The sequence derives from a young woman in good health. CDR3 nucleotides: TGTGCCAGCTGGGAGGGTTGGAATTCACCCCTCCACTTT. Protein sequence: CASWEGWNSPLHF.